Listed below are T cell receptor beta chains from one sample, sequenced in a study of CD8+ T cells in alopecia areata. Measured with immunoSEQ multiplex PCR; TCRdb has only the in-frame clones, and not every one. Here the sample spans 100,000 to 150,000 clones, around 60% being singletons. Material: CD4+ T cells sorted from blood, obtained at week 4, from a patient treated with tofacitinib. The source is a human donor with alopecia areata. The CDR3 runs from the conserved cysteine through the conserved F or W. A D gene is named only where the DNA matches it firmly. Only some rows state a clone size, as once, few, many or a class for expanded clones.

>TRBV30|TRBJ1-5|-|once
CAWRSDSSNQPQHF
TGTGCCTGGAGAAGCGACAGCAGCAATCAGCCCCAGCATTTT
>TRBV7-9|TRBJ1-2|TRBD1|-
CASSPNDREEHYGYTF
TGTGCCAGCAGCCCGAATGACAGGGAGGAACACTATGGCTACACCTTC
>TRBV29-1|TRBJ2-2|TRBD2|-
CSVDRSGGTNTGELFF
TGCAGCGTTGATCGTTCGGGGGGTACTAACACCGGGGAGCTGTTTTTT
>TRBV15|TRBJ1-1|-|-
CATSRRRNVNTEAFF
TGTGCCACCAGCAGAAGACGGAATGTGAACACTGAAGCTTTCTTT
>TRBV5-4|TRBJ2-7|-|-
CASRLWGADEQYF
TGTGCCAGCAGGTTGTGGGGGGCCGACGAGCAGTACTTC
>TRBV6-7|TRBJ2-7|-|few
CASSRNPRIYEQYF
TGTGCCAGCAGTCGTAACCCCAGGATCTACGAGCAGTACTTC
>TRBV30|TRBJ2-7|-|-
CAWSVGGSSYEQYF
TGTGCCTGGAGTGTAGGTGGCAGTTCCTACGAGCAGTACTTC
>TRBV4-1|TRBJ1-4|-|few
CASSALDLLVYGEKLFF
TGCGCCAGCAGCGCCTTGGACCTTCTGGTATATGGGGAAAAACTGTTTTTT
>TRBV7-2|TRBJ2-1|-|-
CASSLILAEQFF
TGTGCCAGCAGCCTGATCCTAGCGGAGCAGTTCTTC
>TRBV18|TRBJ1-2|TRBD1|-
CASSPGQGDDYGYTF
TGTGCCAGCTCACCAGGACAGGGGGATGACTATGGCTACACCTTC
>TRBV2|TRBJ1-1|TRBD1|-
CASSWDRSNTEAFF
TGTGCCAGCAGTTGGGACAGGTCGAACACTGAAGCTTTCTTT
>TRBV7-9|TRBJ2-3|-|few
CASSFSWGARGTDTQYF
TGTGCCAGCAGCTTTTCATGGGGGGCGCGGGGCACAGATACGCAGTATTTT
>TRBV6-1|TRBJ1-6|-|few
CASTASSYNSPLHF
TGTGCCAGCACAGCGAGCTCCTATAATTCACCCCTCCACTTT
>TRBV29-1|TRBJ2-1|TRBD2|few
CSTSRGGARSVFF
TGCAGCACCTCACGGGGGGGGGCCCGGTCAGTCTTCTTC
>TRBV6-6|TRBJ2-3|-|few
CASSYKGPQYF
TGTGCCAGCAGTTACAAGGGACCGCAGTATTTT
>TRBV5-6|TRBJ2-5|TRBD1|-
CASSSTGVETQYF
TGTGCCAGCAGCTCGACAGGGGTGGAGACCCAGTACTTC
>TRBV29-1|TRBJ1-1|-|-
CSVVVPGYMNTEAFF
TGCAGCGTTGTGGTACCGGGATACATGAACACTGAAGCTTTCTTT
>TRBV11-2|TRBJ2-4|-|-
CASSLGGRGAKNIQYF
TGTGCCAGCAGCTTGGGGGGGCGCGGGGCCAAAAACATTCAGTACTTC
>TRBV7-6|TRBJ2-3|-|-
CASSFGAVADTQYF
TGTGCCAGCAGCTTTGGGGCGGTAGCAGATACGCAGTATTTT
>TRBV29-1|TRBJ1-1|-|-
CSVAITMSTEAFF
TGCAGCGTTGCAATAACGATGTCAACTGAAGCTTTCTTT
>TRBV5-6|TRBJ2-4|-|-
CASSFKNIQYF
TGTGCCAGCAGCTTCAAAAACATTCAGTACTTC
>TRBV30|TRBJ1-1|-|-
CAWMPGTEAFF
TGTGCCTGGATGCCGGGAACTGAAGCTTTCTTT
>TRBV7-2|TRBJ1-6|TRBD1|few
CASSLGTGLRTLHF
TGTGCCAGCAGCTTAGGGACAGGGCTGAGAACCCTCCACTTT
>TRBV14|TRBJ1-2|-|-
CASSPDRSYGYTF
TGTGCCAGCAGCCCTGACAGAAGTTATGGCTACACCTTC
>TRBV7-9|TRBJ2-3|TRBD1|-
CASSLERTGGTDTQYF
TGTGCCAGCAGCTTAGAAAGGACAGGGGGCACAGATACGCAGTATTTT
>TRBV29-1|TRBJ2-5|-|few
CSVSPGSQETQYF
TGCAGCGTTTCGCCAGGGTCCCAAGAGACCCAGTACTTC
>TRBV30|TRBJ2-7|-|-
CAWSDQGPYEQYF
TGTGCCTGGAGTGACCAGGGGCCATACGAGCAGTACTTC
>TRBV6-6|TRBJ2-7|-|-
CASSKDREGEQYF
TGTGCCAGCAGTAAGGACAGGGAGGGCGAGCAGTACTTC
>TRBV19|TRBJ1-1|-|-
CASSIDHRRAGNTEAFF
TGTGCCAGTAGTATAGATCATCGGAGGGCAGGGAACACTGAAGCTTTCTTT
>TRBV9|TRBJ2-3|TRBD2|-
CASSSGGLTDTQYF
TGTGCCAGCAGTAGCGGGGGGCTCACAGATACGCAGTATTTT
>TRBV30|TRBJ1-2|-|-
CAWTSPGDGGYTF
TGTGCCTGGACCTCACCTGGCGATGGTGGCTACACCTTC
>TRBV5-1|TRBJ1-6|-|-
CASSSEVTRSPLHF
TGCGCCAGCAGCTCGGAGGTAACGAGATCACCCCTCCACTTT